This passage covers 28 T cell receptor beta chains from one sample sequenced in a study of PD-1 blockade in mismatch repair-deficient tumors. Measured with immunoSEQ multiplex PCR; TCRdb has only the in-frame clones, and not every one. The sample records tens of thousands of clones, approximately 78% being singletons. Sequenced here: peripheral blood, sampled 4 weeks after starting pembrolizumab. All receptors derive from an adult with mismatch repair-deficient cancer.

The J gene is TRBJ2-7, the V gene TRBV27, with TRBD2 matching over 7 bases. Germline V gene lookup returns CDR1 MNHEY and CDR2 SMNVEV (reference sequence). This CDR3 is built from 13 residues. The V and J ends lost 4 bases and 2 bases, in that order; junction bases with no gene match: 2. CDR3 nucleotide sequence: TGTGCCAGCAGTTCGGGACTAACCTACGAGCAGTACTTC. It is translated as CASSSGLTYEQYF.

The chain links TRBV9 to TRBJ2-3; D may be TRBD2 (6 bases). This CDR3 region has 15 residues. Germline V gene sequence: CDR1 SGDLS, CDR2 YYNGEE. The V gene lost 4 bases and the J gene lost 0 bases, with 12 bases spanning the gap. The CDR3 nucleotides are TGTGCCAGCAGCCCCTCGGCGGGAAGCACAGATACGCAGTATTTT. It codes for CASSPSAGSTDTQYF.

The chain has TRBV11-2 and TRBJ2-5; 7 positions agree with TRBD1. The junction had 7 bases not matched to a gene; V was cut back by 1 base and J by 5 bases. The CDR3 contains 15 residues. CDR1 and CDR2 (germline): SGHAT, FQNNGV. DNA of the CDR3: TGTGCCAGCAGCTTAGGGACAGGTCTATTTGAGACCCAGTACTTC. This codes for CASSLGTGLFETQYF. The variable domain in full, with the rest retrieved from reference TRBV11-2 and TRBJ2-5, is EAGVAQSPRYKIIEKRQSVAFWCNPISGHATLYWYQQILGQGPKLLIQFQNNGVVDDSQLPKDRFSAERLKGVDSTLKIQPAKLEDSAVYLCASSLGTGLFETQYFGPGTRLLVL.

The chain links TRBV21-1 to TRBJ2-1. TRBV21-1 represents a pseudogene. This CDR3 spans 14 amino acids. The CDR3 nucleotides read TGTGCCAGCCGGAGGAGGCAGGGAGTAGATGAGCAGTTCTTC. Amino acid sequence: CASRRRQGVDEQFF.

The V gene is TRBV29-1, the J gene TRBJ1-1, with D possibly TRBD1 on 5 matching bases. The CDR3 has 15 amino acids. Germline CDR1 and CDR2: SQVTM and ANQGSEA. The ends were cut back, 5 bases at V and 0 bases at J, with 16 bases in the middle. CDR3 region: CSVLRQNSMNTEAFF. CDR3 DNA: TGCAGCGTTCTTAGACAGAATAGTATGAACACTGAAGCTTTCTTT.

This clone appeared a single time. One end of the junction does not line up with germline, which may come from a read error. The chain joins TRBV6-1 to TRBJ2-7; 10 positions match TRBD2. The germline gives CDR1 MNHNS, CDR2 SASEGT. This CDR3 has 13 residues. CDR3: CATPGLAAYEQYF. CDR3 nucleotides: TGTGCCACCCCCGGACTAGCGGCCTATGAGCAGTACTTC.

The V call is TRBV19, the J call TRBJ1-1; D is unclear. The CDR3 loop spans 15 amino acids. Trimming stripped 4 bases from V and 0 bases from J, with 12 bases between. The germline V gene has CDR1 LNHDA and CDR2 SQIVND (reference sequence). DNA for the CDR3: TGTGCCAGTAGTACATCGACAAGTTTGAACACTGAAGCTTTCTTT. As protein: CASSTSTSLNTEAFF.

This rearrangement joins TRBV5-8 to TRBJ2-3; D possibly corresponds to TRBD1 (6 bases). This CDR3 is built from 14 residues. Per germline, CDR1 SGHTS and CDR2 YDEGEE. Trimming left V 5 bases short and J 3 bases short, with 13 bases between. The CDR3 sequence: CASRGGMVTDTQYF. CDR3 DNA: TGTGCCAGCAGAGGGGGTATGGTGACAGATACGCAGTATTTT.

V usage is TRBV5-4 and J usage is TRBJ2-1; TRBD2 matches at 7 bases. The V segment lost 0 bases and the J segment 0 bases; nucleotides outside the gene matches: 6. The CDR3 extends over 17 amino acids. Germline values: CDR1 SGHNT, CDR2 YYREEE (reference sequence). The CDR3 loop is CASSLAVGGSSYNEQFF. The CDR3 DNA reads TGTGCCAGCAGCTTGGCCGTCGGGGGGAGCTCCTACAATGAGCAGTTCTTC.

V and J are TRBV2 and TRBJ1-5; D is perhaps TRBD1 (5 bases). V lost 6 bases, J lost 6 bases, and 21 bases lay in between. The CDR3 extends over 16 amino acids. Germline lookup yields CDR1 SNHLY and CDR2 FYNNEI. The CDR3 loop is CASRGVSRGKSQPQHF. CDR3 sequence (DNA): TGTGCCAGCAGGGGCGTATCACGGGGCAAGAGTCAGCCCCAGCATTTT.

This chain uses TRBV5-1 with TRBJ2-5, with TRBD2 matching over 8 bases. The CDR3 is 17 residues long. Germline trimming cut 4 bases from V and 4 bases from J; bases unmatched to any gene: 15. Germline CDR1 reads SGHRS; CDR2 reads YFSETQ. The CDR3 spells CASSGGREAGEGETQYF. CDR3 DNA sequence: TGCGCCAGCAGCGGGGGGAGAGAAGCGGGAGAGGGAGAGACCCAGTACTTC.

This clone was seen a handful of times. This chain links TRBV7-6 with TRBJ2-7; 8 nucleotides align to TRBD2. This CDR3 spans 14 amino acids. Per germline, CDR1 SGHVS and CDR2 FNYEAQ. The V gene end was trimmed by 3 bases and the J gene end by 6 bases; junction bases not matched to a gene: 7. For the CDR3, the DNA is TGTGCCAGCAGCTTGGGACTAGTTCTAGGCGAGCAGTACTTC. It specifies CASSLGLVLGEQYF.

V and J are TRBV15 and TRBJ1-1, with D unresolved. CDR3 size: 14 residues. Germline V gives CDR1 LNHNV, CDR2 YYDKDF (reference sequence). V lost 0 bases, J lost 8 bases, and 13 bases lay in between. The DNA for the CDR3 is TGTGCCACCAGCAGAGATGGACTGGGATGGGAAGCTTTCTTT. The encoded protein is CATSRDGLGWEAFF.

This clone is a singleton in its sample. CDR3 in amino acids: CASSVVSNEQFF. The CDR3 bases are TGTGCCAGCAGCGTAGTGTCCAATGAGCAGTTCTTC. The chain employs TRBV9 and TRBJ2-1; the D is unclear. This CDR3 contains 12 residues. V was pared by 0 bases and J by 6 bases, with 4 bases between. Germline V gene sequence: CDR1 SGDLS, CDR2 YYNGEE.

The chain's CDR3 is CASSDSRYTDTQYF. The CDR3 nucleotides are TGTGCCAGCAGTGACTCTAGATACACAGATACGCAGTATTTT. The rearrangement links TRBV6-4 to TRBJ2-3, with unresolved D. There are 14 residues in the CDR3. Trimming pared 0 bases from V and 2 bases from J, leaving 6 bases between. Germline V lookup: CDR1 MRHNA, CDR2 SNTAGT.

The chain joins TRBV28 to TRBJ1-1, with D unclear. Germline CDR1 MDHEN, CDR2 SYDVKM. The CDR3 length is 12 residues. The V gene lost 10 bases and the J gene lost 1 base, with 10 bases spanning the gap. Here the CDR3 DNA reads TGTGCCACCACCGAGGGGAACACTGAAGCTTTCTTT. Translated: CATTEGNTEAFF.

There are many counts of this clone. This chain joins TRBV4-3 and TRBJ1-1; D gene ambiguous. The germline V gene has CDR1 LGHNA and CDR2 YSLEER. V shed 4 bases and J shed 4 bases, with 10 bases lying between them. This CDR3 has 13 amino acids. DNA for the CDR3: TGCGCCAGCAGCCGAGAGGGTAGCACTGAAGCTTTCTTT. The encoded protein is CASSREGSTEAFF.

This clone appeared once. The J gene is TRBJ2-3, the V gene TRBV4-3; 7 bases align to TRBD1. From germline, CDR1 is LGHNA and CDR2 YSLEER. Losses at the gene ends were 3 bases for V and 2 bases for J; bases not matched to a gene: 14. The CDR3 has 18 residues. This chain's CDR3 is CASSQRIDRVLPTDTQYF. In DNA, the CDR3 is TGCGCCAGCAGCCAGAGAATCGACAGGGTCTTACCCACAGATACGCAGTATTTT.

This clone was found a few times. V usage is TRBV19 and J usage is TRBJ2-7; TRBD1 aligns across 8 bases. The V and J ends lost 0 bases and 2 bases, in that order; junction bases with no gene match: 3. CDR3 length: 15 amino acids. Germline V gene sequence: CDR1 LNHDA, CDR2 SQIVND (reference sequence). CDR3 in amino acids: CASSIEDRATYEQYF. The CDR3 coding sequence is TGTGCCAGTAGTATAGAGGACAGGGCTACCTACGAGCAGTACTTC.

This clone occurred once. CDR3: CASSYSVFGPYGYTF. DNA for the CDR3: TGTGCCAGCAGTTACTCGGTGTTCGGACCTTATGGCTACACCTTC. This rearrangement joins TRBV6-5 to TRBJ1-2; D remains ambiguous. V dropped 0 bases and J dropped 5 bases, with 13 bases sitting between them. CDR1 MNHEY and CDR2 SVGAGI come from the germline V gene. The CDR3 consists of 15 residues.

The chain has TRBV21-1 and TRBJ2-3; the table's D call, TRBD1, has no DNA check behind it. TRBV21-1 is a pseudogene. This CDR3 spans 16 amino acids. In nucleotides, the CDR3 is TGTGCCAGCCCTCAACATCCCCCTCACGGCACAGATACGCAGTATTTT. It encodes CASPQHPPHGTDTQYF.

As for this clone: A read error may produce the germline difference seen at one junction end. This specimen includes other DNA sequences encoding the same CDR3. This sequence joins TRBV9 and TRBJ2-2; the D call may be TRBD1 or TRBD2 (5 bases each). CDR1 is SGDLS, CDR2 YYNGEE, per germline. This CDR3 contains 13 residues. The CDR3: CASSVDGTGELFF. CDR3 DNA: TGTGCCAGCAGCGTAGATGGGACCGGAGAGCTGTTTTTT.

V is TRBV5-1 and J is TRBJ2-1; D remains ambiguous. Deletions cut 2 bases from V and 8 bases from J, with 11 bases between. CDR1 is SGHRS, CDR2 YFSETQ, per germline. The CDR3 consists of 13 residues. In nucleotides, the CDR3 is TGCGCCAGCAGCTTTACGTACACCGATGAGCAGTTCTTC. This sequence encodes CASSFTYTDEQFF.

The chain couples TRBV9 to TRBJ1-3; D not certain. Looked up from germline, CDR1 is SGDLS and CDR2 is YYNGEE. The V end was cut by 0 bases, the J end by 4 bases, with 5 bases between. The CDR3 length is 13 residues. The CDR3 here is CASSVAEGNTIYF. The DNA for the CDR3 is TGTGCCAGCAGCGTAGCTGAAGGAAACACCATATATTTT. The full variable domain, completed using reference TRBV9 and TRBJ1-3, is DSGVTQTPKHLITATGQRVTLRCSPRSGDLSVYWYQQSLDQGLQFLIQYYNGEERAKGNILERFSAQQFPDLHSELNLSSLELGDSALYFCASSVAEGNTIYFGEGSWLTVV.

This chain uses TRBV30 with TRBJ1-2, with D unresolved. This CDR3 comprises 12 residues. Germline-derived CDR1 and CDR2 are GTSNPN and SVGIG (reference sequence). Deletions cut 4 bases from V and 7 bases from J, with 13 bases between. The CDR3 region is CAWNAVGTGYTF. In nucleotides, the CDR3 is TGTGCCTGGAACGCGGTGGGTACTGGCTACACCTTC.

V gene TRBV20-1 combines with J gene TRBJ2-7, with D possibly being TRBD2 (5 bases). The CDR3 spans 11 residues. Germline values: CDR1 DFQATT, CDR2 SNEGSKA (reference sequence). The CDR3 DNA is TGCAGCCTCAGCGGAGAGGACGAGCAGTACTTC. Encoded protein: CSLSGEDEQYF.

This chain joins TRBV19 and TRBJ1-2; D is undetermined. Germline V gene sequence: CDR1 LNHDA, CDR2 SQIVND (reference sequence). Trimming removed 5 bases from V and 1 base from J, with 8 bases in between. The CDR3 loop spans 13 amino acids. CDR3 in DNA: TGTGCCAGTAGTCGGGCAGGTAACTATGGCTACACCTTC. This translates into CASSRAGNYGYTF.

This rearrangement joins TRBV19 to TRBJ2-7, with D possibly TRBD2 on 7 matching bases. The V and J ends lost 10 bases and 5 bases respectively, with 18 bases between them. CDR1 is LNHDA, CDR2 SQIVND, per germline (reference sequence). The CDR3 spans 13 residues. Here the CDR3 reads CATSGGRGDEQYF. CDR3 DNA: TGTGCCACCTCGGGGGGCCGGGGCGACGAGCAGTACTTC.